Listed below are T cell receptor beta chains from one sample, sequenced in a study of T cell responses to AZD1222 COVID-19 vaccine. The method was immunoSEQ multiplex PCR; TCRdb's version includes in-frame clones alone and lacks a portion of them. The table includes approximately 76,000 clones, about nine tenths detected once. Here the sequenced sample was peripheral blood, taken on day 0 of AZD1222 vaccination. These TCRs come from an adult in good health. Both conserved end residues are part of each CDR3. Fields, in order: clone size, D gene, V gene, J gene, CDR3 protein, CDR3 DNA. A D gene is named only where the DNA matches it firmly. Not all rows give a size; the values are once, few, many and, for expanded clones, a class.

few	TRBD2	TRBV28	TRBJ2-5	CASSLGTSGGTQYF	TGTGCCAGCAGTTTAGGGACTAGCGGGGGGACCCAGTACTTC
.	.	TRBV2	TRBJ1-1	CAQQLKGYTEAFF	TGTGCCCAGCAACTAAAGGGTTATACTGAAGCTTTCTTT
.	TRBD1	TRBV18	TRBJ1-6	CASSPPGQGNNSPLHF	TGTGCCAGCTCACCACCCGGACAGGGAAATAATTCACCCCTCCACTTT
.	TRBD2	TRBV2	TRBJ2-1	CASRNWLAGVNEQFF	TGTGCCAGCAGGAACTGGCTAGCGGGAGTGAATGAGCAGTTCTTC
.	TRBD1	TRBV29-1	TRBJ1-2	CSVRGQAAPNYGYTF	TGCAGCGTAAGGGGACAGGCGGCTCCTAACTATGGCTACACCTTC
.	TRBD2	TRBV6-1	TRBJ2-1	CASSEGSGRAPFNEQFF	TGTGCCAGCAGTGAGGGGAGCGGGAGAGCCCCATTCAATGAGCAGTTCTTC
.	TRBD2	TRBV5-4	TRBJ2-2	CASSSGTSGRAGELFF	TGTGCCAGCAGCTCCGGGACTAGCGGGAGGGCCGGGGAGCTGTTTTTT
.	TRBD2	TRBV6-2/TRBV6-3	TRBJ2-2	CASSYSSGAGELFF	TGTGCCAGCAGTTACTCTAGCGGGGCCGGGGAGCTGTTTTTT
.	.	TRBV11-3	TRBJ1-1	CASSLDGGRDTEAFF	TGTGCCAGCAGCTTAGATGGGGGCAGGGACACTGAAGCTTTCTTT
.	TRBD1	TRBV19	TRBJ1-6	CASRRTGDSPLHF	TGTGCCAGTAGAAGGACAGGAGATTCACCCCTCCACTTT
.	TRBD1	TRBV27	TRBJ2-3	CASSLWFRGLSTDTQYF	TGTGCCAGCAGTTTATGGTTTAGGGGGCTAAGCACAGATACGCAGTATTTT
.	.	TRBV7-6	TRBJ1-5	CASSLGQLGNQPQHF	TGTGCCAGCAGCTTAGGACAGCTAGGCAATCAGCCCCAGCATTTT
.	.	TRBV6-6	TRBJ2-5	CASSKPTGGGQETQYF	TGTGCCAGCAGCAAACCGACAGGTGGGGGGCAAGAGACCCAGTACTTC
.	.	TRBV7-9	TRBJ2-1	CASSLNFDGTEQFF	TGTGCCAGCAGCTTAAACTTTGATGGGACTGAGCAGTTCTTC
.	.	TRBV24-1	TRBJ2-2	CATSDYPGTGELFF	TGTGCCACCAGTGATTATCCAGGCACCGGGGAGCTGTTTTTT
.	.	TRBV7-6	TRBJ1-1	CASSLEFRWRDDTEAFF	TGTGCCAGCAGCTTAGAGTTCCGGTGGCGAGATGACACTGAAGCTTTCTTT
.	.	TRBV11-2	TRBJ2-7	CASSLGLGRGYYEQYF	TGTGCCAGCAGCTTAGGTTTGGGGAGAGGCTATTACGAGCAGTACTTC
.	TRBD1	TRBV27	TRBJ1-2	CASSLTPTTGDYGYTF	TGTGCCAGCAGTTTAACCCCCACGACAGGGGACTATGGCTACACCTTC
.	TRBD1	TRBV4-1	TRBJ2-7	CASSLWDRDPEQYF	TGCGCCAGCAGCCTGTGGGACAGGGACCCCGAGCAGTACTTC
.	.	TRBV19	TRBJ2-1	CASSTYRAYNEQFF	TGTGCCAGTAGTACGTATCGGGCATACAATGAGCAGTTCTTC
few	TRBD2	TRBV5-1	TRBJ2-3	CASSFSGGGSDTQYF	TGCGCCAGCAGCTTTAGCGGGGGAGGGTCAGATACGCAGTATTTT
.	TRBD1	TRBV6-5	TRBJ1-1	CASRVLRGLAEAFF	TGTGCCAGCAGGGTCCTCAGGGGGCTCGCTGAAGCTTTCTTT
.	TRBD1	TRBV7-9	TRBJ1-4	CASSLAGTGDEKLFF	TGTGCCAGCAGCTTAGCCGGGACAGGGGATGAAAAACTGTTTTTT
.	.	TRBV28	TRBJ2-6	CASRPGSSGANVLTF	TGTGCCAGCAGGCCGGGATCCTCTGGGGCCAACGTCCTGACTTTC
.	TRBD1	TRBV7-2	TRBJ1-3	CASSLGDRGNTIYF	TGTGCCAGCAGCTTAGGGGACAGGGGAAACACCATATATTTT
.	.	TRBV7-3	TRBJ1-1	CASRRRRTSIRRNTEAFF	TGTGCCAGCAGGCGAAGGAGGACATCCATCCGGCGGAACACTGAAGCTTTCTTT
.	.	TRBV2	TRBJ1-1	CASSVALRNTEAFF	TGTGCCAGCAGTGTGGCGTTACGGAACACTGAAGCTTTCTTT
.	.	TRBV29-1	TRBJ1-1	CSVRTEGAAFF	TGCAGCGTCCGTACGGAGGGAGCAGCTTTCTTT
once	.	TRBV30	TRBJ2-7	CATEPALSTGPQNLIYEQYF	TGTGCTACAGAACCTGCATTATCCACGGGACCCCAGAACTTGATCTACGAGCAGTACTTC
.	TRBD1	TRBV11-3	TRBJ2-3	CASSLDLSGQPSTDTQYF	TGTGCCAGCAGCTTAGATTTGTCGGGACAGCCGAGCACAGATACGCAGTATTTT
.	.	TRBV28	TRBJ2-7	CASTEDGRSYYEQYF	TGTGCCAGCACGGAGGACGGGAGATCTTACTACGAGCAGTACTTC
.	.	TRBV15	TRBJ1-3	CATSRERVQGSGNTIYF	TGTGCCACCAGCAGAGAACGGGTCCAGGGCTCTGGAAACACCATATATTTT
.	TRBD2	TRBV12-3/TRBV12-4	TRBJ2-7	CASSPGLADEQYF	TGTGCCAGCAGCCCGGGACTAGCGGACGAGCAGTACTTC
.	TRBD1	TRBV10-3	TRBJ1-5	CAISEGDSSNQPQHF	TGTGCCATCAGTGAAGGGGACAGCTCCAATCAGCCCCAGCATTTT
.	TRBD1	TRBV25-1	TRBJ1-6	CASSGTGTGFANSPLHF	TGTGCCAGCAGTGGTACCGGGACAGGGTTTGCCAATTCACCCCTCCACTTT
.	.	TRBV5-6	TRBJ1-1	CASSSIDKNTEAFF	TGTGCCAGCAGCTCGATAGACAAGAACACTGAAGCTTTCTTT
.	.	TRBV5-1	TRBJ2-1	CASSLVTGGVAYNEQFF	TGCGCCAGCAGCTTAGTTACAGGGGGGGTGGCATACAATGAGCAGTTCTTC
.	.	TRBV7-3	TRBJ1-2	CASSLTSRENYGYTF	TGTGCCAGCAGCTTAACGTCCAGGGAGAACTATGGCTACACCTTC
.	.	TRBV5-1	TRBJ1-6	CASSPGPTRAYNSPLHF	TGCGCCAGCAGCCCGGGACCCACGCGCGCCTATAATTCACCCCTCCACTTT
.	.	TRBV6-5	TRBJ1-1	CASSPGLDQAFF	TGTGCCAGCAGCCCGGGACTTGACCAAGCTTTCTTT
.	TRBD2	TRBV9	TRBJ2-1	CASSRPSGSSYNEQFF	TGTGCCAGCAGTCGCCCTAGCGGCAGCTCCTACAATGAGCAGTTCTTC
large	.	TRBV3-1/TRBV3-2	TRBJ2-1	CASSQESILGLRRAVEQFF	TGTGCCAGCAGCCAAGAGTCCATCCTCGGGCTTAGGCGGGCGGTTGAGCAGTTCTTC
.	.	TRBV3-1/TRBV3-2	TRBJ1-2	CASSQVGGPRTGYTF	TGTGCCAGCAGCCAAGTCGGGGGGCCCCGCACTGGCTACACCTTC
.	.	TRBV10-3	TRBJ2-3	CAIGNPKQGPGDTQYF	TGTGCCATCGGGAATCCTAAACAAGGCCCCGGGGATACGCAGTATTTT
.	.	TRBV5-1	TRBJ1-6	CASSLREGTIGNSPLHF	TGCGCCAGCAGCTTAAGAGAGGGAACGATAGGCAATTCACCCCTCCACTTT
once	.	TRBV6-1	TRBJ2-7	CASSELRGYEQYF	TGTGCCAGCAGTGAACTCAGGGGCTACGAGCAGTACTTC
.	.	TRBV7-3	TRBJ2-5	CASKKTGKTKQETQYF	TGTGCCAGCAAAAAGACCGGGAAAACCAAACAAGAGACCCAGTACTTC
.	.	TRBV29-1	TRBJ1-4	CSVREGKRATNEKLFF	TGCAGCGTTCGTGAGGGGAAAAGGGCAACTAATGAAAAACTGTTTTTT
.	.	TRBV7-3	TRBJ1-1	CASSSYLALRSSVTEAFF	TGTGCCAGCAGCTCATATCTCGCCCTTAGGTCCTCGGTCACTGAAGCTTTCTTT
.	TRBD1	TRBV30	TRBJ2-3	CAWSVGQGATDTQYF	TGTGCCTGGAGTGTAGGGCAGGGGGCTACAGATACGCAGTATTTT
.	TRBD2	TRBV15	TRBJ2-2	CATSRDQSGGLSGELFF	TGTGCCACCAGCAGAGATCAGAGCGGGGGGCTTTCCGGGGAGCTGTTTTTT
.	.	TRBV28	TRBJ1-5	CASSFGERNQPQHF	TGTGCCAGCAGTTTCGGGGAGCGAAATCAGCCCCAGCATTTT
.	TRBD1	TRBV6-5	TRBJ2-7	CASSRPDRFNEQYF	TGTGCCAGCAGCCGACCGGACAGGTTTAACGAGCAGTACTTC
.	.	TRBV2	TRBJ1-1	CAIKSENRVNTEAFF	TGTGCCATCAAGTCCGAGAACAGGGTAAACACTGAAGCTTTCTTT